The clone carrying this TCR beta chain occurred a few times. The antigen remains unidentified. The CDR3 runs to 18 residues. After removal of 4 bases from V and 0 bases from J, the junction contained 8 bases not matched to a gene. CDR1 is PRHDT, CDR2 FYEKMQ, per germline (reference sequence). The data were taken from a study of T-cell reconstitution after alpha-beta-depleted transplantation in children. Study outcomes and limitations: The authors attributed T-cell counts and diversity one year after transplant mostly to newly produced T cells.

For TCRbeta, the library was prepared with unique molecular identifiers. TCRdb called the PCR reads again in MiXCR, with one record for every CDR3 protein. The sample lists some 460,000 distinct CDR3 sequences; 16% were seen once. Material: PBMCs, mostly from graft donor cells, obtained 360 days after TCRalphabeta/CD19-depleted stem cell transplant. This TCR was recovered from a boy in the first two years of life who had a stem cell transplant for Wiskott-Aldrich syndrome, so the T cells may come from the graft donor. The chain is built from TRBV13 and TRBJ2-6; 8 positions match TRBD1. CDR3 residues: CASSWTGKRVSGANVLTF. CDR3 in DNA: TGTGCCAGCAGCTGGACAGGGAAAAGGGTCTCTGGGGCCAACGTCCTGACTTTC.